This entry is about one T cell receptor beta chain. Its antigen is unidentified. This PCR relied on a set of 60 Vbeta primers and 13 Jbeta primers. TCRdb's copy holds only in-frame clones and misses some; the assay was immunoSEQ multiplex PCR. In all, the sample yields some 71,000 clones. The J segment lost 3 bases and the V segment lost 1 base, leaving 6 bases of the junction unmatched. This CDR3 spans 16 amino acids. Germline CDR1 is LGHNA and CDR2 is YSLEER. This entry comes from a study of cytomegalovirus exposure and HLA in healthy donors. Findings and limits, study-wide: Reportedly, HLA-A and HLA-B alleles of most subjects were accurately predicted from TCR beta. In a later analysis, HLA-C alleles had the fewest associated TCRs, DRB1 alleles the most.

This chain uses TRBV4-3 with TRBJ2-1, with TRBD2 matching over 7 bases. This sequence was found in a woman between 25 and 40 years old in good health and CMV-seronegative. The source material was PBMCs. The CDR3 DNA reads TGCGCCAGCAGCCAAGGGACTAGAGGGGACTACAATGAGCAGTTCTTC. It specifies CASSQGTRGDYNEQFF.